This T cell receptor (beta chain) comes out of a study of blood T cell repertoires in COVID-19. Study details: Sites across the United States, Italy and Spain contributed samples from acute and convalescent COVID-19.

Per the study methods: Reference gene primer amplification gave estimated nucleated cell counts. Sequenced by immunoSEQ multiplex PCR; TCRdb stores in-frame clones only, minus some. The V and J calls and clone size were taken over from that table, and D and trimming were inferred from the DNA. The table includes 100,000 or so clones, about four fifths detected once. V was cut by 3 bases and J by 5 bases, with 11 bases left in between. The CDR3 sequence is 14 residues long. Germline V gives CDR1 LGHDT, CDR2 YNNKEL (reference sequence). The sequence was collected from a woman in her seventies with acute or convalescent COVID-19. The chain combines TRBV3-1 (or the pseudogene TRBV3-2) with TRBJ1-5; perhaps TRBD1 as D (5 bases). The sequenced sample was peripheral blood. The CDR3 region has the DNA TGTGCCAGCAGCCATGGGTCGGGGGATCAGCCCCAGCATTTT. Its translation: CASSHGSGDQPQHF.